The 28 T cell receptor beta chains below all came from one sample that was sequenced in a study of T cell repertoires in cytomegalovirus infection. Each CDR3 protein is one row after TCRdb ran MiXCR on the reads. The table shows about 80,000 distinct CDR3 sequences, with around 3.5% occurring only once. The sample was PBMCs. These receptors originate from a human donor in good health (CMV status not recorded). Some clones in this sample may be carry-over from other donors' samples.

This clonotype came up many times. The gene calls are TRBV7-2 and TRBJ2-1; either TRBD1 or TRBD2 may fit D (5 bases each). Trimming pared 5 bases from V and 6 bases from J, leaving 14 bases between. The CDR3 covers 14 residues. Per the germline V gene, CDR1 is SGHTA and CDR2 is FQGNSA. The CDR3 loop is CASSPGPAGNEQFF. Written as DNA, the CDR3 is TGTGCCAGCAGCCCGGGACCTGCAGGCAATGAGCAGTTCTTC.

This clonotype was seen ten or more times. DNA for the CDR3: TGTGCCAGCAGTTACTCAAGCCCCAATCAGCCCCAGCATTTT. Protein product: CASSYSSPNQPQHF. The V call is TRBV6-2 or TRBV6-3, the J call TRBJ1-5; D is uncertain. This CDR3 is built from 14 residues. Germline CDR1 is MNHEY and CDR2 is SVGEGT. V lost 0 bases and J 3 bases, leaving 6 bases between the germline ends.

In its sample, this clonotype was seen many times. The rearrangement joins TRBV7-2 to TRBJ2-3; D perhaps matches TRBD2 (5 bases). Germline V gives CDR1 SGHTA, CDR2 FQGNSA. Trimming took 3 bases from V and 6 from J, leaving 7 bases between them. This CDR3 is 12 amino acids long. As DNA, the CDR3 is TGTGCCAGCAGCTTCAAGCGGGATACGCAGTATTTT. It codes for CASSFKRDTQYF.

This clonotype was seen repeatedly, ten times or more. The rearrangement links TRBV7-2 to TRBJ1-3, with D uncertain. This CDR3 contains 13 residues. Trimming removed 5 bases from V and 6 bases from J, with 11 bases in between. Germline values: CDR1 SGHTA, CDR2 FQGNSA. The chain's CDR3 is CASSRSTENTIYF. CDR3 DNA: TGTGCCAGCAGCCGATCTACGGAAAACACCATATATTTT.

In its sample, this clonotype was seen many times. The CDR3 is CASSLSGETEAFF. As DNA, the CDR3 is TGTGCCAGCAGCTTGTCAGGGGAAACTGAAGCTTTCTTT. The chain combines TRBV5-4 with TRBJ1-1; D perhaps matches TRBD1 (6 bases). Trimming took 1 base from V and 5 from J, leaving 9 bases between them. From germline, CDR1 is SGHNT and CDR2 YYREEE (reference sequence). CDR3 size: 13 residues.

This clonotype has at least ten counts. V and J are TRBV29-1 and TRBJ1-2; no reliable D call. The germline V and J ends were trimmed by 6 bases and 7 bases, with 9 bases remaining between them. From germline, CDR1 is SQVTM and CDR2 ANQGSEA. The CDR3 covers 10 residues. CDR3 bases: TGCAGCGTGGACTCTAGTGGCTACACCTTC. Translation: CSVDSSGYTF.

The chain couples TRBV12-3 or TRBV12-4 to TRBJ2-1; a possible D gene is TRBD2 (6 bases). Between the trimmed V and J ends, which lost 5 bases and 0 bases, there was a span of 11 bases. This CDR3 comprises 15 residues. CDR3 DNA: TGTGCCAGCAGTCAGCGGGTGAGCTCCTACAATGAGCAGTTCTTC. This sequence encodes CASSQRVSSYNEQFF.

This clonotype was seen ten or more times. The chain combines TRBV6-6 with TRBJ1-2; TRBD1 is a possible D gene (5 bases). This CDR3 region has 11 residues. The germline V and J ends were trimmed by 2 bases and 7 bases, with 5 bases remaining between them. Germline-derived CDR1 and CDR2 are MNHNY and SVGAGI (reference sequence). CDR3 amino acids: CASSYGTGYTF. The CDR3 DNA is TGTGCCAGCAGTTACGGGACTGGCTACACCTTC.

This clonotype occurred many times. The chain joins TRBV7-8 to TRBJ1-2; D is unresolved. Germline CDR1 reads SGHVS; CDR2 reads FQNEAQ. CDR3 length equals 14 residues. V was shortened by 5 bases and J by 2 bases, with 12 bases between the two germline ends. The CDR3 region has the DNA TGTGCCAGCAGCCAAACGGGCCAGAACTATGGCTACACCTTC. It yields the protein CASSQTGQNYGYTF. The variable domain in full, completed from reference TRBV7-8 and TRBJ1-2, reads GAGVSQSPRYKVAKRGQDVALRCDPISGHVSLFWYQQALGQGPEFLTYFQNEAQLDKSGLPSDRFFAERPEGSVSTLKIQRTQQEDSAVYLCASSQTGQNYGYTFGSGTRLTVV.

This clonotype was seen at least ten times. The rearrangement joins TRBV11-1 to TRBJ1-1; D is ambiguous. Germline V gene data show CDR1 as SGHAT and CDR2 as FQDESV (reference sequence). Deletions cut 0 bases from V and 1 base from J, with 9 bases between. This CDR3 region has 15 residues. CDR3 coding DNA: TGTGCCAGCAGCTTAGCGGGAGAAAGGAACACTGAAGCTTTCTTT. Its protein product is CASSLAGERNTEAFF.

The sample holds many counts of this clonotype. The rearrangement joins TRBV12-3 or TRBV12-4 to TRBJ2-7; D tentatively fits TRBD1 or TRBD2 (5 bases each). The CDR3 is made up of 14 amino acids. V lost 6 bases to trimming and J lost 7 bases, with 19 bases between them. The chain's CDR3 is CASRTRDEVGEQYF. In DNA form, the CDR3 reads TGTGCCAGCAGGACCAGGGACGAAGTGGGTGAGCAGTACTTC.

Many counts were recorded for this clonotype. The chain recombines TRBV27 with TRBJ1-1; TRBD1 matches at 8 bases. The germline CDR1 and CDR2 sequences are MNHEY and SMNVEV (reference sequence). The junction had 6 bases not matched to a gene; V was cut back by 5 bases and J by 1 base. This CDR3 has 15 residues. CDR3 residues: CASSPRTGRNTEAFF. CDR3 coding DNA: TGTGCCAGCAGTCCAAGGACAGGGAGGAACACTGAAGCTTTCTTT.

Many counts were recorded for this clonotype. This chain uses TRBV5-1 with TRBJ2-7, with a possible D match to TRBD2 (5 bases). The germline CDR1 and CDR2 sequences are SGHRS and YFSETQ. The CDR3 totals 14 residues. Trimming pared 0 bases from V and 6 bases from J, leaving 13 bases between. CDR3 loop: CASSLGRSGREQYF. The CDR3 region has the DNA TGCGCCAGCAGCTTGGGCCGGAGCGGCCGCGAGCAGTACTTC.

Comments on this clonotype: Just one base apart from a much larger clone, this may be a read error. The chain joins TRBV29-1 to TRBJ2-7; 10 bases are a match to TRBD2. The CDR3 spans 12 residues. The V gene's germline CDR1 is SQVTM and CDR2 ANQGSEA. The CDR3 DNA follows: TGCAGCGTGGCTAGCGGGGGATACGAGCGGTACTTC. This translates into CSVASGGYERYF.

At least ten counts were recorded for this clonotype. In DNA form, the CDR3 reads TGCGCCAGCAAATCGGGACTAGCGTACAATGAGCAGTTCTTC. Its translation is CASKSGLAYNEQFF. The gene calls are TRBV10-2 and TRBJ2-1; 10 nucleotides line up with TRBD2. The CDR3 loop spans 14 amino acids. From germline, CDR1 is WSHSY and CDR2 SAAADI. V dropped 7 bases and J dropped 4; count of bases not matched to a gene: 4.

This clonotype was seen many times. DNA for the CDR3: TGTGCCAGCAGCCCAGAGTCCTACGAGCAGTACTTC. Its protein product is CASSPESYEQYF. The rearrangement links TRBV12-3 or TRBV12-4 to TRBJ2-7; D call uncertain. The CDR3 totals 12 residues. V gave up 6 bases and J gave up 1 base, with 7 bases separating them.

This clonotype was detected ten times or more. The chain carries TRBV5-4 and TRBJ2-3; 9 nucleotides match TRBD2. CDR1 is SGHNT and CDR2 is YYREEE in the germline V gene (reference sequence). The CDR3 is made up of 15 amino acids. The J segment lost 5 bases and the V segment lost 4 bases, leaving 8 bases of the junction unmatched. CDR3 DNA sequence: TGTGCCAGCAGCCACTTAGCGGGGGACCGAGATACGCAGTATTTT. Translated: CASSHLAGDRDTQYF.

This clonotype was seen ten or more times. The chain combines TRBV7-2 with TRBJ1-5; the D is unclear. The CDR3 is 13 amino acids. Germline loops: CDR1 SGHTA, CDR2 FQGNSA. The V end lost 2 bases, the J end lost 7 bases, and 9 bases lay between the germline ends. CDR3 nucleotide sequence: TGTGCCAGCAGCTTAAGAGGTGAGCAGCCCCAGCATTTT. It specifies CASSLRGEQPQHF.

This clonotype has at least ten counts. V is TRBV7-2 and J is TRBJ1-2; no clear D. V lost 0 bases to trimming and J lost 8 bases, with 13 bases between them. The germline V gene has CDR1 SGHTA and CDR2 FQGNSA. This CDR3 comprises 14 residues. In DNA form, the CDR3 reads TGTGCCAGCAGCTTAGCCTCTTTGGTAGGGGGCTACACCTTC. Its translation is CASSLASLVGGYTF.

This clonotype was counted many times. The CDR3 DNA reads as TGTGCCAGCAGCCGTTTTGAGGGGAGTAATGAAGCTTTCTTT. Protein sequence: CASSRFEGSNEAFF. The chain employs TRBV7-2 and TRBJ1-1; perhaps TRBD1 as D (5 bases). The CDR3 is made up of 14 amino acids. Trimming cost V 5 bases and J 7 bases, with 17 bases left between them. From germline, CDR1 is SGHTA and CDR2 FQGNSA.

There are many counts of this clonotype. DNA of the CDR3: TGTGCCATCAGTAACTACTCGACAGAGGGCTACACCTTC. Protein: CAISNYSTEGYTF. This chain uses TRBV10-3 with TRBJ1-2; maybe TRBD1 (5 bases). This CDR3 is built from 13 residues. The germline V gene encodes CDR1 ENHRY and CDR2 SYGVKD. V shed 5 bases and J shed 8 bases, with 15 bases lying between them.

This clonotype was observed at least ten times. V usage is TRBV28 and J usage is TRBJ1-5, with D unclear. V lost 2 bases to trimming and J lost 6 bases, with 11 bases between them. Looked up from germline, CDR1 is MDHEN and CDR2 is SYDVKM. The CDR3 runs 14 residues. The CDR3 protein is CASSLKVSGQPQHF. Here the CDR3 DNA reads TGTGCCAGCAGTTTAAAGGTCTCGGGTCAGCCCCAGCATTTT.

In this sample, this clonotype turned up many times. The chain links TRBV5-1 to TRBJ2-3; D unresolved. V was clipped by 6 bases and J by 9 bases, with 11 bases between them. From germline, CDR1 is SGHRS and CDR2 YFSETQ. This CDR3 contains 11 residues. The CDR3 here is CASNDQETQYF. The CDR3 DNA reads TGCGCCAGCAACGATCAGGAGACGCAGTATTTT.

This clonotype was found many times. The J gene is TRBJ1-1, the V gene TRBV10-2; TRBD1 is a possible D gene (5 bases). The CDR3 has 12 residues. Trimming removed 6 bases at V and 0 bases at J, with 5 bases between. Germline V gene sequence: CDR1 WSHSY, CDR2 SAAADI. CDR3 nucleotides: TGCGCCAGCAGGGGGGTGAACACTGAAGCTTTCTTT. It translates to CASRGVNTEAFF.

The gene calls are TRBV6-4 and TRBJ2-1; D remains unclear. Germline V gives CDR1 MRHNA, CDR2 SNTAGT. The CDR3 runs 13 residues. Trimming shortened V by 4 bases and J by 9 bases, and 13 bases separated the two germline ends. The CDR3 nucleotides read TGTGCCAGCAGTGCGAGCGCCCGAAGTGAGCAGTTCTTC. The encoded protein is CASSASARSEQFF.

This clonotype was seen at least ten times. The CDR3 DNA follows: TGTGCCAGCAGCCTCAGCGCGGGAGGGTGGAGCAATCAGCCCCAGCATTTT. It yields the protein CASSLSAGGWSNQPQHF. The rearrangement links TRBV7-2 to TRBJ1-5; D call uncertain. The V gene's germline CDR1 is SGHTA and CDR2 FQGNSA. Trimming pared 5 bases from V and 1 base from J, leaving 18 bases between. The CDR3 is made up of 17 amino acids.

This clonotype was seen repeatedly, ten times or more. The chain combines TRBV6-2 or TRBV6-3 with TRBJ2-1, with D hard to call. The V end lost 3 bases, the J end lost 4 bases, and 7 bases lay between the germline ends. This CDR3 has 13 amino acids. Looked up from germline, CDR1 is MNHEY and CDR2 is SVGEGT. The CDR3: CASSYGVYNEQFF. DNA for the CDR3: TGTGCCAGCAGTTATGGGGTATACAATGAGCAGTTCTTC.

This clonotype showed up many times. V gene TRBV20-1 combines with J gene TRBJ2-7; 8 bases match TRBD2. Germline assignment: CDR1 DFQATT and CDR2 SNEGSKA (reference sequence). The CDR3 covers 15 residues. The ends lost 0 bases at V and 3 bases at J; junction bases unmatched: 7. The CDR3 region is CSARDWRGVVYEQYF. CDR3 nucleotide sequence: TGCAGTGCTAGAGATTGGCGGGGGGTGGTCTACGAGCAGTACTTC.